This entry lists 20 T cell receptor beta chains sequenced from one sample in a study of T cells of healthy individuals (dated by TCRdb to 2016 to 2019). Library construction relied on 5' RACE. The listed sequencing device is Illumina MiSeq. Using fastp at Q25 and MiXCR, TCRdb reprocessed the public reads and kept productive beta chains. For every CDR3 protein sequence, its rows merge into one entry that carries the most common genes and DNA. Within this sample are 90,000 to 100,000 distinct CDR3 sequences, with 15% to 20% of them counted one time only. The biggest ten clones account for approximately 5.7% of the sample. These receptors were taken from a human donor in good health.

The genes are TRBV7-2 and TRBJ2-3; 7 nucleotides agree with TRBD1. Germline assignment: CDR1 SGHTA and CDR2 FQGNSA. V dropped 3 bases and J dropped 0; count of bases not matched to a gene: 3. This CDR3 is 15 amino acids long. Here the CDR3 DNA reads TGTGCCAGCAGCTTCCTGGGACAGAGCACAGATACGCAGTATTTT. It specifies CASSFLGQSTDTQYF. The full variable domain, with the rest looked up from reference TRBV7-2 and TRBJ2-3, is GAGVSQSPSNKVTEKGKDVELRCDPISGHTALYWYRQSLGQGLEFLIYFQGNSAPDKSGLPSDRFSAERTGGSVSTLTIQRTQQEDSAVYLCASSFLGQSTDTQYFGPGTRLTVL.

This clonotype was counted at least ten times. CDR3 DNA sequence: TGTGCCAGTAGTTCCGTGACCATGGAGGGAGGAGACATTCAGTACTTC. Its translation: CASSSVTMEGGDIQYF. V gene TRBV19 combines with J gene TRBJ2-4; D possibly corresponds to TRBD2 (6 bases). Germline values: CDR1 LNHDA, CDR2 SQIVND (reference sequence). The CDR3 has 16 residues. Trimming took off 5 bases at V and 8 bases at J, with 22 bases between the two ends. The variable domain in full, with the rest retrieved from reference TRBV19 and TRBJ2-4, is DGGITQSPKYLFRKEGQNVTLSCEQNLNHDAMYWYRQDPGQGLRLIYYSQIVNDFQKGDIAEGYSVSREKKESFPLTVTSAQKNPTAFYLCASSSVTMEGGDIQYFGAGTRLSVL.

This rearrangement joins TRBV20-1 to TRBJ2-4; the D gene is possibly TRBD1 (6 bases). This CDR3 is 16 amino acids long. Germline CDR1 and CDR2: DFQATT and SNEGSKA (reference sequence). V lost 1 base and J lost 7, with 20 bases in between. CDR3 loop: CSARGGQSLAGNIQYF. In nucleotides, the CDR3 is TGCAGTGCTAGAGGGGGGCAGTCCTTAGCCGGGAACATTCAGTACTTC.

The rearrangement joins TRBV28 to TRBJ1-4; D not certain. This CDR3 has 12 amino acids. Germline-derived CDR1 and CDR2 are MDHEN and SYDVKM. V was trimmed by 6 bases and J by 11 bases, leaving 13 bases between them. CDR3 region: CASSPARKKLFF. Here the CDR3 DNA reads TGTGCCAGCAGCCCAGCCCGGAAGAAACTGTTTTTT.

This clonotype came up a few times. This chain connects TRBV18 to TRBJ2-7; 11 bases agree with TRBD1. The germline V gene has CDR1 KGHSH and CDR2 LQKENI. After removal of 5 bases from V and 0 bases from J, the junction contained 3 bases not matched to a gene. The CDR3 consists of 15 residues. CDR3 DNA sequence: TGTGCCAGCTCAGCCGGGACAGGGGGCTCCTACGAGCAGTACTTC. Protein sequence: CASSAGTGGSYEQYF.

The V gene is TRBV30, the J gene TRBJ2-2, with TRBD1 matching 11 bases. V was pared by 8 bases and J by 6 bases, with 5 bases of the junction left unmatched. The CDR3 is 13 amino acids. Germline CDR1 and CDR2: GTSNPN and SVGIG (reference sequence). This chain's CDR3 is CARDRGFPGELFF. The CDR3 nucleotides are TGTGCCAGGGACAGGGGGTTTCCCGGGGAGCTGTTTTTT.

The V gene is TRBV20-1, the J gene TRBJ2-5; possible D gene TRBD2, 6 bases. This CDR3 has 15 amino acids. The germline V and J ends were trimmed by 1 base and 4 bases, with 16 bases remaining between them. Germline V lookup: CDR1 DFQATT, CDR2 SNEGSKA (reference sequence). This CDR3 is CSARGRGTSRETQYF. CDR3 coding DNA: TGCAGTGCTAGAGGGCGAGGGACTTCGAGAGAGACCCAGTACTTC.

The chain employs TRBV6-4 and TRBJ2-1, with D perhaps TRBD2 (6 bases). The ends were cut back, 4 bases at V and 10 bases at J, with 14 bases in the middle. This CDR3 is 13 amino acids long. Looked up from germline, CDR1 is MRHNA and CDR2 is SNTAGT. The CDR3 protein is CASSATRGREQFF. For the CDR3, the DNA is TGTGCCAGCAGTGCTACCCGGGGGAGAGAGCAGTTCTTC.

Many counts were recorded for this clonotype. The chain employs TRBV20-1 and TRBJ1-5, with 10 bases lining up with TRBD1. The CDR3 is 14 residues long. V shed 4 bases, J shed 6 bases, and the junction held 6 bases outside the gene matches. Germline CDR1 reads DFQATT; CDR2 reads SNEGSKA (reference sequence). CDR3 in DNA: TGCAGTGCTAACCGGGACAGGGGTGGTCAGCCCCAGCATTTT. It codes for CSANRDRGGQPQHF.

V and J are TRBV20-1 and TRBJ1-2, with D possibly TRBD1 on 5 matching bases. The CDR3 totals 19 residues. CDR1 DFQATT and CDR2 SNEGSKA come from the germline V gene (reference sequence). Trimming pared 2 bases from V and 1 base from J, leaving 26 bases between. The CDR3 spells CSARSASGTGGNFNYGYTF. CDR3 in DNA: TGCAGTGCTAGAAGCGCATCGGGGACGGGGGGAAATTTTAACTATGGCTACACCTTC.

The rearrangement uses TRBV7-9 and TRBJ2-3; 10 bases line up with TRBD2. This CDR3 spans 17 amino acids. Germline assignment: CDR1 SEHNR and CDR2 FQNEAQ (reference sequence). V gave up 2 bases and J gave up 3 bases; unmatched junction bases: 8. The CDR3 sequence is CASSLIPLAGGTDTQYF. The CDR3 coding sequence is TGTGCCAGCAGCTTAATTCCCTTAGCGGGGGGTACAGATACGCAGTATTTT.

By sample fraction, this clonotype is medium-sized. The V and J genes are TRBV7-2 and TRBJ2-1; D remains unclear. V lost 0 bases to trimming and J lost 2 bases, with 8 bases between them. CDR3 length: 15 residues. Germline assignment: CDR1 SGHTA and CDR2 FQGNSA. CDR3 DNA sequence: TGTGCCAGCAGCTTAGCGTTTGGCCCCTACAATGAGCAGTTCTTC. It translates to CASSLAFGPYNEQFF.

In this sample, this clonotype turned up a few times. The V gene is TRBV3-1, the J gene TRBJ2-5; D possibly corresponds to TRBD1 (6 bases). The CDR3 sequence is 17 residues long. Germline V gene data show CDR1 as LGHDT and CDR2 as YNNKEL (reference sequence). The germline V and J ends were trimmed by 0 bases and 1 base, with 15 bases remaining between them. CDR3 DNA: TGTGCCAGCAGCCAAGACCCGACAGGAACGATCCAAGAGACCCAGTACTTC. Translated: CASSQDPTGTIQETQYF.

The chain's CDR3 is CASSSGNTGELFF. The CDR3 nucleotides are TGTGCCAGTAGCTCCGGGAACACCGGGGAGCTGTTTTTT. The chain combines TRBV19 with TRBJ2-2; D is unclear. This CDR3 is 13 amino acids long. Germline V lookup: CDR1 LNHDA, CDR2 SQIVND (reference sequence). V lost 6 bases to trimming and J lost 1 base, with 6 bases between them.

With respect to this clonotype: A much larger clone is a single base away; this may be a read error. The chain carries TRBV13 and TRBJ2-3; TRBD2 matches at 12 bases. CDR3 length equals 16 residues. Germline V CDR1 and CDR2: PRHDT, FYEKMQ (reference sequence). CDR3 sequence (DNA): TGTGCCGGCAGCAACGGACTAGCGGGATCCACAGATACGCAGTATTTT. Encoded protein: CAGSNGLAGSTDTQYF. Full variable domain (rest looked up from reference TRBV13 and TRBJ2-3): AAGVIQSPRHLIKEKRETATLKCYPIPRHDTVYWYQQGPGQDPQFLISFYEKMQSDKGSIPDRFSAQQFSDYHSELNMSSLELGDSALYFCAGSNGLAGSTDTQYFGPGTRLTVL.

The rearrangement links TRBV7-6 to TRBJ2-7; either TRBD1 or TRBD2 may supply D (5 bases each). Trimming shortened V by 0 bases and J by 13 bases, and 13 bases separated the two germline ends. Per germline, CDR1 SGHVS and CDR2 FNYEAQ. CDR3 length: 12 residues. The CDR3: CASSLASGTFYF. In DNA, the CDR3 is TGTGCCAGCAGCTTAGCCTCGGGGACGTTCTACTTC.

The chain is built from TRBV28 and TRBJ2-7; possibly TRBD2 for D (6 bases). CDR1 is MDHEN and CDR2 is SYDVKM in the germline V gene. Trimming stripped 4 bases from V and 13 bases from J, with 17 bases between. This CDR3 has 12 amino acids. CDR3 nucleotide sequence: TGTGCCAGCAGTTCTGATGTGGCGGGGCGATACTTC. Its protein is CASSSDVAGRYF.

This chain connects TRBV20-1 to TRBJ1-1, with a tentative D call TRBD1 (6 bases). The CDR3 covers 14 residues. Germline CDR1 reads DFQATT; CDR2 reads SNEGSKA (reference sequence). V lost 4 bases, J lost 5 bases, and 17 bases lay in between. The DNA for the CDR3 is TGCAGTGCTAAGGTCACAGGGAGGCAAACTGAAGCTTTCTTT. It is translated as CSAKVTGRQTEAFF.

This clonotype was found many times. The chain links TRBV10-3 to TRBJ2-1; no definite D call. Germline CDR1 is ENHRY and CDR2 is SYGVKD. V lost 6 bases, J lost 0 bases, and 3 bases lay in between. The CDR3 contains 12 residues. The CDR3 loop is CAISPSYNEQFF. DNA of the CDR3: TGTGCCATCAGCCCCTCCTACAATGAGCAGTTCTTC.

This clonotype showed up just a few times. The chain is built from TRBV6-2 or TRBV6-3 and TRBJ2-7; 11 bases align to TRBD1. Germline V gene data show CDR1 as MNHEY and CDR2 as SVGEGT. V lost 5 bases to trimming and J lost 7 bases; unmatched junction nucleotides: 7. CDR3 length equals 14 residues. The CDR3 coding sequence is TGTGCCAGCAGTCACGGACAGGGGGCAGCGGAGCAGTACTTC. Translated, it gives CASSHGQGAAEQYF.